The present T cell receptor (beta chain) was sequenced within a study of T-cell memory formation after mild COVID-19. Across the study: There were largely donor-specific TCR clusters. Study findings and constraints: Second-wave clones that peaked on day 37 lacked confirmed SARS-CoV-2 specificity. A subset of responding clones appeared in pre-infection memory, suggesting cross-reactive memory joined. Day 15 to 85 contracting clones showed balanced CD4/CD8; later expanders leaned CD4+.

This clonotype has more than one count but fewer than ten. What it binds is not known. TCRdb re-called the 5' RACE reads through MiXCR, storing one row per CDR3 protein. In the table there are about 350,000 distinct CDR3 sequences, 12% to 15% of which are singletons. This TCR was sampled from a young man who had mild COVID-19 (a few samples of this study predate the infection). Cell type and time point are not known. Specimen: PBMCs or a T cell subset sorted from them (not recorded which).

The CDR3 coding sequence is TGCAGCGCGGGGAACACTGAAGCTTTCTTT. It is translated as CSAGNTEAFF. The rearrangement joins TRBV29-1 to TRBJ1-1; D gene ambiguous. V was cut by 7 bases and J by 1 base, with 4 bases left in between. The germline V gene encodes CDR1 SQVTM and CDR2 ANQGSEA. CDR3 size: 10 residues.